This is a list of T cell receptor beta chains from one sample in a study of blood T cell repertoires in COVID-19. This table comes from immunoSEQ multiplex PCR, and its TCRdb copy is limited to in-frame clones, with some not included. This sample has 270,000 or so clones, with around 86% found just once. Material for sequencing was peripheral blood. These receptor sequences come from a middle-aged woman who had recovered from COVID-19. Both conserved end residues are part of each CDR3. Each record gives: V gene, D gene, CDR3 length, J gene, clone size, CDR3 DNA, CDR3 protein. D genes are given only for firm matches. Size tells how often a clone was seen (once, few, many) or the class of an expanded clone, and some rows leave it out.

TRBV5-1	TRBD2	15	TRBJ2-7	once	TGCGCCAGCAGCTTGCTACTAGCGGGTTCCTACGAGCAGTACTTC	CASSLLLAGSYEQYF
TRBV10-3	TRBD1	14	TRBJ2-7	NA	TGTGCCATCAGTAAGGACAGGGGGCCCAACGAGCAGTACTTC	CAISKDRGPNEQYF
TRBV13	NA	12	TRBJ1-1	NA	TGTGCCAGCAGCCCCAGTAACACTGAAGCTTTCTTT	CASSPSNTEAFF
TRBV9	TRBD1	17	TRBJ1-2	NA	TGTGCCAGCAGCGTAGCTACCTGGACAGGGCAAGGACGTGGCTACACCTTC	CASSVATWTGQGRGYTF
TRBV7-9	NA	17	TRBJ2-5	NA	TGTGCCAGCAGCTTAACCGGGCCAGGGGGGTTAGGGGAGACCCAGTACTTC	CASSLTGPGGLGETQYF
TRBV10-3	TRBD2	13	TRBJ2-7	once	TGTGCCATCGGGGGGGGGTCGTACTACGAGCAGTACTTC	CAIGGGSYYEQYF
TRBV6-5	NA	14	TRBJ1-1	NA	TGTGCCAGCAGTTTAGGGGGTGGGGGCACTGAAGCTTTCTTT	CASSLGGGGTEAFF
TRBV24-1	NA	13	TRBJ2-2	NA	TGTGCCAGCCGAGCTGGGGGGAGCGGGGAGCTGTTTTTT	CASRAGGSGELFF
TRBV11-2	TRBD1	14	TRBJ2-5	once	TGTGCCAGCAGCGGGGGACAGGGCGGGGAGACCCAGTACTTC	CASSGGQGGETQYF
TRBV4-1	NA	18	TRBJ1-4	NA	TGCGCCAGCAGCCAAGACACGATCGGGACATCAACTAATGAAAAACTGTTTTTT	CASSQDTIGTSTNEKLFF
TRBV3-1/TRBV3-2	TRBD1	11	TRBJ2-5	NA	TGTGCCAGCGACAGGGGTGGGACCCAGTACTTC	CASDRGGTQYF
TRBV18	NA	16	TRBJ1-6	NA	TGTGCCAGCTCACCACTTCGGACAGACCGGCTTTCACCCCTCCACTTT	CASSPLRTDRLSPLHF
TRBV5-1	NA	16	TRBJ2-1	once	TGCGCCAGCAGTATTGGAGTCGGGAGCGCCTACAATGAGCAGTTCTTC	CASSIGVGSAYNEQFF
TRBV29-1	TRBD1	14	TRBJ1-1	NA	TGCAGCGGCAGTGGACAGGGGGCGAGCACTGAAGCTTTCTTT	CSGSGQGASTEAFF
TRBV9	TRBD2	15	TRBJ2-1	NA	TGTGCCAGCAGCCCTGCGGGAGGGGGATACAATGAGCAGTTCTTC	CASSPAGGGYNEQFF
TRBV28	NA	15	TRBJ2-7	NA	TGTGCCAGCAGTTTACACAGCGGGTACTCCTACGAGCAGTACTTC	CASSLHSGYSYEQYF
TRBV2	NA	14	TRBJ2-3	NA	TGTGCCAGCATACCCAGTGCAAACACAGATACGCAGTATTTT	CASIPSANTDTQYF
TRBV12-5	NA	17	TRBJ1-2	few	TGTGCTAGTGGTTTGGACCTTAGCCCCGGCGGCCTATATGGCTACACCTTC	CASGLDLSPGGLYGYTF
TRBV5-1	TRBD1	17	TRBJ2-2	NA	TGCGCCAGCAGCTTGTTTGCCGGGACAGGGAACACCGGGGAGCTGTTTTTT	CASSLFAGTGNTGELFF
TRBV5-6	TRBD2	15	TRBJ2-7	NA	TGTGCCAGCAGCTCAACTAGCGCCATCAGGGACGAGCAGTACTTC	CASSSTSAIRDEQYF
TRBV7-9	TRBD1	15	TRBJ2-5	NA	TGTGCCAGCAGTCCTGGACAGGGAATTGGGGAGACCCAGTACTTC	CASSPGQGIGETQYF
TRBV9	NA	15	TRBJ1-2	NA	TGTGCCAGCAGCGTAGGTTCAGGGGTAGGGTATGGCTACACCTTC	CASSVGSGVGYGYTF
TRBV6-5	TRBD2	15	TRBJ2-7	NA	TGTGCCAGCAGTTACCAACTAGCGGGAACTTCCGAGCAGTACTTC	CASSYQLAGTSEQYF
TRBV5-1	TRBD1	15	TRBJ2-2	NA	TGCGCCAGCAGCTTGACAGGGGAAATTGCCGGGGAGCTGTTTTTT	CASSLTGEIAGELFF
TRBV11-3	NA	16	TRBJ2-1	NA	TGTGCCAGCAGCTTAGTTGGTGGGCAAAGTACGACTGAGCAGTTCTTC	CASSLVGGQSTTEQFF
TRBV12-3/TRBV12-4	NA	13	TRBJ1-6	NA	TGTGCCAGCAGTAACGCCGCGGGTTCACCCCTCCACTTT	CASSNAAGSPLHF
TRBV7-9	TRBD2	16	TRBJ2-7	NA	TGTGCCAGCAGCTCCTCGTTCGTAGCGGGGGCCTACGAGCAGTACTTC	CASSSSFVAGAYEQYF
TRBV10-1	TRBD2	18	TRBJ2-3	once	TGCGCCAGCAGTGAGGCCCGACTAGCGGGAGGGAGCACAGATACGCAGTATTTT	CASSEARLAGGSTDTQYF
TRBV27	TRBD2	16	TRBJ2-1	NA	TGTGCCAGCATCAAGGGTAGTAGCGGGAGTATCGGGGAGCAGTTCTTC	CASIKGSSGSIGEQFF
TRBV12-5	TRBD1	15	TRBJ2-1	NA	TGTGCTAGTGGTTTCGGGACAGGGGGCGTTAATGAGCAGTTCTTC	CASGFGTGGVNEQFF
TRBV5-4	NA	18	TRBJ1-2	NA	TGTGCCAGCAGCTTGAGTCTTGGGGAGGGGCCCTTTAACTATGGCTACACCTTC	CASSLSLGEGPFNYGYTF
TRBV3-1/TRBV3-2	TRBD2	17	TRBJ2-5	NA	TGTGCCAGCAGCCATTCAGCGGGAGGGCCAATGGGGGAGACCCAGTACTTC	CASSHSAGGPMGETQYF